A selection of T cell receptor beta chains follows, all from one sample in a study of post-analysis software for immune sequencing data. TCRdb re-derived calls from the PCR reads in MiXCR, one entry per CDR3 protein. The repertoire holds around 700,000 distinct CDR3 sequences, with 55% to 60% as singletons. The sequencing sample was made of blood. Source of these receptors: a girl aged 2 to 9 with multiple sclerosis. Each CDR3 is given with its conserved first and last residue. D genes are given only for firm matches. For some rows the clone size is stated as once, few or many, or as a class when expanded; others skip it.

J gene	D gene	V gene	clone size	CDR3 DNA	CDR3 protein
TRBJ2-1	TRBD2	TRBV11-2	once	TGTGCCAGCAGCTTCCCGGTGAGCGGGGGGCAGTTCTTC	CASSFPVSGGQFF
TRBJ2-1	TRBD1	TRBV6-4	.	TGTGCCAGCAGTGGCCGGGACAGACCCAATGAGCAGTTCTTC	CASSGRDRPNEQFF
TRBJ1-2	.	TRBV5-1	.	TGCGTCAGCAGCCCTCTGGACGGGACCTATGGCTACACCTTC	CVSSPLDGTYGYTF
TRBJ2-1	.	TRBV4-2	.	TGTGCCAGCAGCCAAGAGGGCGGGAGTGGGGGGCGCAATGAGCAGTTCTTC	CASSQEGGSGGRNEQFF
TRBJ2-1	.	TRBV6-2/TRBV6-3	once	TGTGCCAGCAGTTACGGGGACACGTATGAGCAGTTCTTC	CASSYGDTYEQFF
TRBJ2-1	TRBD2	TRBV11-3	.	TGTGCCAGCAGCCGCGGGCTAGCGGGAGAGGATGAGCAGTTCTTC	CASSRGLAGEDEQFF
TRBJ1-2	.	TRBV12-3/TRBV12-4	.	TGTGCCAGCAGTTTAACCAGGGGTCATGGCTACACCTTC	CASSLTRGHGYTF
TRBJ1-4	TRBD1	TRBV25-1	.	TGTGCCAGCAGTGCACCGGGACAGGGGAATGAAAAACTGTTTTTT	CASSAPGQGNEKLFF
TRBJ1-2	TRBD1	TRBV7-2	.	TGTGCCAGCAGCCCATCCGGGACAGGGGATAACTATGGCTACACCTTC	CASSPSGTGDNYGYTF
TRBJ2-3	.	TRBV29-1	.	TGCAGCGTTGAAAGTGGGAAGGTCACCAAGGATACGCAGTATTTT	CSVESGKVTKDTQYF
TRBJ2-1	TRBD1	TRBV29-1	once	TGCAGCGTTGAGGGTGGGACAGATGAGCAGTTCTTC	CSVEGGTDEQFF
TRBJ2-5	.	TRBV20-1	.	TGCAGTGCTCAACTTGGGGGGGAGACCCAGTACTTC	CSAQLGGETQYF
TRBJ2-7	.	TRBV5-1	.	TGCGCCAGCAGCTTACAAGGCCGGTCCTACGAGCAGTACTTC	CASSLQGRSYEQYF
TRBJ2-5	.	TRBV29-1	.	TGCAGCGGGGGGACGGAGACCCAGTACTTC	CSGGTETQYF
TRBJ2-1	TRBD2	TRBV9	.	TGTGCCAGCAGCGGTCCAAGCGGGAGCTCCTACAATGAGCAGTTCTTC	CASSGPSGSSYNEQFF
TRBJ2-7	TRBD1	TRBV13	.	TGTGCCAGCAGCATAGGGACAGGTTACGAGCAGTACTTC	CASSIGTGYEQYF
TRBJ2-2	TRBD2	TRBV6-1	few	TGTGCCAGCCCAGGACTAGAATATAACGGGGAGCTGTTTTTT	CASPGLEYNGELFF
TRBJ2-1	TRBD2	TRBV5-6	once	TGTGCCAGCAGCCCGGGACTAGCGGGAGGGAACTCCTACAATGAGCAGTTCTTC	CASSPGLAGGNSYNEQFF
TRBJ2-1	TRBD2	TRBV10-3	.	TGTGCCATCAGTGATTTGGCGGGAGTGTACAATGAGCAGTTCTTC	CAISDLAGVYNEQFF
TRBJ2-1	TRBD2	TRBV7-3	.	TGTGCCAGCAGCTTACTTCCTAGCGGGAGATATGAGCAGTTCTTC	CASSLLPSGRYEQFF
TRBJ2-1	.	TRBV20-1	.	TGCAGTGCTAGACTAGGGAGCTCCTACAATGAGCAGTTCTTC	CSARLGSSYNEQFF
TRBJ1-1	.	TRBV6-4	.	TGTGCCAGCAGGCAGGCGGGGATATCCGAAGCTTTCTTT	CASRQAGISEAFF
TRBJ2-7	TRBD1	TRBV4-1	.	TGCGCCAGCAGCCAAGCACAGGGGCCCCTCGAGCAGTACTTC	CASSQAQGPLEQYF
TRBJ2-7	.	TRBV29-1	.	TGCAGCGTTGTGTCCCTAAGCTCCTACGAGCAGTACTTC	CSVVSLSSYEQYF
TRBJ2-1	.	TRBV5-1	.	TGCGCCAGCAGCGCGGGACTCAACAATGAGCAGTTCTTC	CASSAGLNNEQFF
TRBJ1-5	.	TRBV6-2/TRBV6-3	few	TGTGCCAGCAGTTCTGCCGGGGGCACAAATCAGCCCCAGCATTTT	CASSSAGGTNQPQHF
TRBJ1-2	TRBD1	TRBV10-3	few	TGTGCCACTATGGGACAGGGAATAAATGGCTACACCTTC	CATMGQGINGYTF
TRBJ1-1	TRBD1	TRBV20-1	few	TGCAGTGTGGAGGGGGCTCCCACTGAAGCTTTCTTT	CSVEGAPTEAFF
TRBJ2-1	TRBD2	TRBV20-1	few	TGCAGTGCTAGAGTAATTCTATTACTGACTAGCGGGCGGAATGAGCAGTTCTTC	CSARVILLLTSGRNEQFF
TRBJ2-3	TRBD2	TRBV7-2	many	TGTGCCAGCAGCTCTAGCGGAGGGAGCACAGATACGCAGTATTTT	CASSSSGGSTDTQYF
TRBJ2-1	TRBD2	TRBV27	.	TGTGCCAGCAGTTTCCTATCTAGCGGGAGACCGGCTCCGGGTGAGCAGTTCTTC	CASSFLSSGRPAPGEQFF
TRBJ2-5	.	TRBV5-4	.	TGTGCCAGCAGCGCGGACCCGGGGACCCAGTACTTC	CASSADPGTQYF
TRBJ1-6	TRBD1	TRBV7-2	once	TGTGCCAGCAGCTTAAGGACAGGCAAGGTCCACTTT	CASSLRTGKVHF
TRBJ2-1	.	TRBV11-2	.	TGTGCCAGCAGCTTAAACGTCGCCTCCTACAATGAGCAGTTCTTC	CASSLNVASYNEQFF
TRBJ2-1	TRBD2	TRBV9	.	TGTGCCAGCAGCGTAAATGTGGGACTAGCGGGAAACAATGAGCAGTTCTTC	CASSVNVGLAGNNEQFF
TRBJ2-1	TRBD2	TRBV5-6	.	TGTGCCAGCTCAGCGGGGGGGACCTACAATGAGCAGTTCTTC	CASSAGGTYNEQFF
TRBJ2-1	.	TRBV6-2/TRBV6-3	.	TGTGCCAGCAGTTACGGCGGAACGGGGAGCAATGAGCAGTTCTTC	CASSYGGTGSNEQFF
TRBJ1-1	TRBD1	TRBV19	.	TGTGCCTGTAGTACCGGACAGGGGGGGTTAACTGAAGCTTTCTTT	CACSTGQGGLTEAFF